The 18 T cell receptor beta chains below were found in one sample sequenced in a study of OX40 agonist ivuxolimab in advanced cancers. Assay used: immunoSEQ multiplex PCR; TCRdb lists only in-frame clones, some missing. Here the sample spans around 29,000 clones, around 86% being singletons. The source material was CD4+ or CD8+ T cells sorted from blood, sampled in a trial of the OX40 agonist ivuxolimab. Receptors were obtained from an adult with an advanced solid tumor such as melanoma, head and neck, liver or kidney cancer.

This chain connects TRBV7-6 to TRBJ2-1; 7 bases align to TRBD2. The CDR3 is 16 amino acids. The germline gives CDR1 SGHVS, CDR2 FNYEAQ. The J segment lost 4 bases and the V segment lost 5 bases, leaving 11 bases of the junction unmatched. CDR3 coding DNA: TGTGCCAGCAGCCAACCCGCGGGGGTTAAGTACAATGAGCAGTTCTTC. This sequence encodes CASSQPAGVKYNEQFF.

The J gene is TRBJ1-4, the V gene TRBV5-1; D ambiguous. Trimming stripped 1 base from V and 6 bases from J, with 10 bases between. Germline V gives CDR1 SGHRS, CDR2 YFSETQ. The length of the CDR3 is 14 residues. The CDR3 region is CASSLLSRDEKLFF. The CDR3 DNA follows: TGCGCCAGCAGCTTGTTATCGAGGGATGAAAAACTGTTTTTT. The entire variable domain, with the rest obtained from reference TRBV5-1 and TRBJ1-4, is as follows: KAGVTQTPRYLIKTRGQQVTLSCSPISGHRSVSWYQQTPGQGLQFLFEYFSETQRNKGNFPGRFSGRQFSNSRSEMNVSTLELGDSALYLCASSLLSRDEKLFFGSGTQLSVL.

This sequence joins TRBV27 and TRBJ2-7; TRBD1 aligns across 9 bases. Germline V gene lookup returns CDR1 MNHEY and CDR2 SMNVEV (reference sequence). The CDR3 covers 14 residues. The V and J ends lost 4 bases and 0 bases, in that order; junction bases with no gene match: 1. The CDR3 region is CASSWGQGSYEQYF. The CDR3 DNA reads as TGTGCCAGCAGTTGGGGACAGGGCTCCTACGAGCAGTACTTC.

The CDR3 spells CASNPLGESSYNEQFF. DNA of the CDR3: TGTGCCAGCAACCCGTTGGGCGAGAGCTCCTACAATGAGCAGTTCTTC. This sequence joins TRBV28 and TRBJ2-1; the D is unclear. Looked up from germline, CDR1 is MDHEN and CDR2 is SYDVKM. This CDR3 has 16 residues. Trimming cost V 7 bases and J 0 bases, with 16 bases left between them.

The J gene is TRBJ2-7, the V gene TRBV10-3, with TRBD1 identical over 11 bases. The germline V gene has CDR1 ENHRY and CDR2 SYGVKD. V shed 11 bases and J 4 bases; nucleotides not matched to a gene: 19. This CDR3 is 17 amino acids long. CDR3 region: CAAGQGAPPKVGYEQYF. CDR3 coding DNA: TGTGCCGCCGGACAGGGGGCGCCTCCAAAGGTGGGTTACGAGCAGTACTTC.

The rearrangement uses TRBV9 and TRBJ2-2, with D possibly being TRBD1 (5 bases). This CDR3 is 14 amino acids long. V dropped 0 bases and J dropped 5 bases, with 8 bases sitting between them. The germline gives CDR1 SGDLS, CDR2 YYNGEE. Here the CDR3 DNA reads TGTGCCAGCAGCGTAGAGGGGATAACCGGGGAGCTGTTTTTT. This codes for CASSVEGITGELFF.

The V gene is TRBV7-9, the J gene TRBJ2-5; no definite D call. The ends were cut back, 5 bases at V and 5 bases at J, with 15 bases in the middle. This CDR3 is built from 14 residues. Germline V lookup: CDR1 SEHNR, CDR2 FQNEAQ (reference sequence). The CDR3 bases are TGTGCCAGCAGCCTCTCCCTAGGGTACGAGACCCAGTACTTC. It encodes CASSLSLGYETQYF.

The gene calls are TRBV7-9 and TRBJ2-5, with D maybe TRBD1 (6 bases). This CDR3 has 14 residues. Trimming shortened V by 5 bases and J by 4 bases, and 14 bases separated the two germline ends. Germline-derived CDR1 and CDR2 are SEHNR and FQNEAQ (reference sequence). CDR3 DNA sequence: TGTGCCAGCAGCCAACAGGGATTTCGAGAGACCCAGTACTTC. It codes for CASSQQGFRETQYF. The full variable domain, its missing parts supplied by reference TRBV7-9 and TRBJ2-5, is DTGVSQNPRHKITKRGQNVTFRCDPISEHNRLYWYRQTLGQGPEFLTYFQNEAQLEKSRLLSDRFSAERPKGSFSTLEIQRTEQGDSAMYLCASSQQGFRETQYFGPGTRLLVL.

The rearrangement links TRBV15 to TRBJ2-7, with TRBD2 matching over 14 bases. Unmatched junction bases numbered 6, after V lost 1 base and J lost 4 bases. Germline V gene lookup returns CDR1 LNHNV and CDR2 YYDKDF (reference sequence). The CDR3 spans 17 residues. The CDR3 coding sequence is TGTGCCACCAGCAGAGCCGGGACTAGCGGGAGTTTTTACGAGCAGTACTTC. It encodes CATSRAGTSGSFYEQYF.

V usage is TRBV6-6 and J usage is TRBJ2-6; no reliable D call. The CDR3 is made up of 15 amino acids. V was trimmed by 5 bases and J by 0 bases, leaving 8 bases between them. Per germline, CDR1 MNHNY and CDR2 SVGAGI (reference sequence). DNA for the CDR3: TGTGCCAGCAGTGCACATAGCTCTGGGGCCAACGTCCTGACTTTC. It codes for CASSAHSSGANVLTF.

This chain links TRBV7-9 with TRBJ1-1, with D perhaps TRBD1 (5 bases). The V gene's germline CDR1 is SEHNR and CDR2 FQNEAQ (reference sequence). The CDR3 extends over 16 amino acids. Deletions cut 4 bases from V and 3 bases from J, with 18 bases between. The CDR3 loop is CASSSQLSWGDTEAFF. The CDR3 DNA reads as TGTGCCAGCAGCTCACAATTGTCCTGGGGGGACACTGAAGCTTTCTTT.

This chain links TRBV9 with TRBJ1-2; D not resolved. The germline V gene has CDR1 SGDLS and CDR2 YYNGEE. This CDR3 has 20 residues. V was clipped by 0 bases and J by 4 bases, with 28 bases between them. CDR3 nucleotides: TGTGCCAGCAGCGTAGAAGGAAGCATTTGGTCTGGGGATCCCCTCTATGGCTACACCTTC. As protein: CASSVEGSIWSGDPLYGYTF.

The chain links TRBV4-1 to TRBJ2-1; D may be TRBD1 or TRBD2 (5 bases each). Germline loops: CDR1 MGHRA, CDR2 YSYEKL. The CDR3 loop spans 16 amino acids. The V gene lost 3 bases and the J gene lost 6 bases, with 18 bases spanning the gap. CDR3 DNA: TGCGCCAGCAGCCATTCCCCCGGGGCGGGCCCCAATGAGCAGTTCTTC. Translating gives CASSHSPGAGPNEQFF.

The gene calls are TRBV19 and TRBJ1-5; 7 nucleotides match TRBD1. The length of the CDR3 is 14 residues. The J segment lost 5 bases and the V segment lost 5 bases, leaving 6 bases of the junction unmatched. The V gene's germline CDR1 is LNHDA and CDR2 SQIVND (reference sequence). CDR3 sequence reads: CASSPETGHQPQHF. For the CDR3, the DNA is TGTGCCAGTAGTCCAGAGACAGGGCATCAGCCCCAGCATTTT.

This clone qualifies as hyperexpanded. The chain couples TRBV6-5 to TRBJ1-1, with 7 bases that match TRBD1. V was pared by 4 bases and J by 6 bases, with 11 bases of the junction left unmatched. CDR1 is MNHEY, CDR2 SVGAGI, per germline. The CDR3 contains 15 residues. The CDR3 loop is CASSLQPGGIPEAFF. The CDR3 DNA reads TGTGCCAGCAGTTTACAGCCAGGGGGGATCCCTGAAGCTTTCTTT.

The DNA for the CDR3 is TGTGCCAGCAGCATGGGGGGCCAAGATACGCAGTATTTT. This encodes CASSMGGQDTQYF. The genes are TRBV9 and TRBJ2-3; D tentatively reads TRBD1 or TRBD2 (6 bases each). V lost 4 bases, J lost 5 bases, and 11 bases lay in between. Germline values: CDR1 SGDLS, CDR2 YYNGEE. This CDR3 has 13 amino acids. Filled out from reference TRBV9 and TRBJ2-3, the complete variable domain reads DSGVTQTPKHLITATGQRVTLRCSPRSGDLSVYWYQQSLDQGLQFLIQYYNGEERAKGNILERFSAQQFPDLHSELNLSSLELGDSALYFCASSMGGQDTQYFGPGTRLTVL.

CDR3 coding DNA: TGTGCCTGGAGTCTACTAGCGGGGGCAGGAGATACGCAGTATTTT. Its translation: CAWSLLAGAGDTQYF. This chain uses TRBV30 with TRBJ2-3; 11 nucleotides match TRBD2. Germline CDR1 and CDR2: GTSNPN and SVGIG (reference sequence). This CDR3 spans 15 amino acids. V shed 2 bases, J shed 5 bases, and the junction held 6 bases outside the gene matches.

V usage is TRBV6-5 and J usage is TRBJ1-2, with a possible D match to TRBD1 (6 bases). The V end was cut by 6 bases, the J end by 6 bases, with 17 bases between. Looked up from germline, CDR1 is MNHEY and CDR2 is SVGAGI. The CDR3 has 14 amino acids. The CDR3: CASRQYRERDGYTF. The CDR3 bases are TGTGCCAGCAGGCAATACAGGGAGAGGGATGGCTACACCTTC.